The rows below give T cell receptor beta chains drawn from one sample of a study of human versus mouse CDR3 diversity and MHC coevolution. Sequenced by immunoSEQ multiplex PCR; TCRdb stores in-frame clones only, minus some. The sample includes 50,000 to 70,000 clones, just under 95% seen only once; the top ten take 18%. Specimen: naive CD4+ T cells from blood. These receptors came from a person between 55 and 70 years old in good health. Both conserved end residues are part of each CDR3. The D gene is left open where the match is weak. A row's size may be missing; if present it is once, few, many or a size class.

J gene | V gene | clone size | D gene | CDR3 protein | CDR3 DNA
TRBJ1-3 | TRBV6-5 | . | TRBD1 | CASSRQGRSGNTIYF | TGTGCCAGCAGCCGACAGGGCCGCTCTGGAAACACCATATATTTT
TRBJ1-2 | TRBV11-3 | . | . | CASSRGYGYTF | TGTGCCAGCAGCCGGGGCTATGGCTACACCTTC
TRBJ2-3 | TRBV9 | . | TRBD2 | CASSVGGGSTDTQYF | TGTGCCAGCAGCGTAGGCGGGGGTAGCACAGATACGCAGTATTTT
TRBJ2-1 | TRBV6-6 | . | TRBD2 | CASSPPGGRDEQFF | TGTGCCAGCAGCCCCCCTGGGGGGAGGGATGAGCAGTTCTTC
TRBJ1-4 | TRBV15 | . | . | CATSRGQASNEKLFF | TGTGCCACCAGCAGAGGACAGGCCTCTAATGAAAAACTGTTTTTT
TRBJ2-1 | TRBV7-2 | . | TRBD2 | CASSFGTSANEQFF | TGTGCCAGCAGCTTTGGGACTAGCGCTAATGAGCAGTTCTTC
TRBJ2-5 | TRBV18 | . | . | CASSPDGSYGTQYF | TGTGCCAGCTCACCAGACGGGAGTTACGGGACCCAGTACTTC
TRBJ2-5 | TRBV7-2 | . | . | CASSLAGSQETQYF | TGTGCCAGCAGCTTAGCGGGCAGCCAAGAGACCCAGTACTTC
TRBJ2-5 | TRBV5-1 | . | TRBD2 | CASSLMLAGLEETQYF | TGCGCCAGCAGCTTGATGTTAGCGGGATTGGAAGAGACCCAGTACTTC
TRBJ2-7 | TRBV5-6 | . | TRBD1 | CASSGDSPYEQYF | TGTGCCAGCAGCGGGGACAGCCCCTACGAGCAGTACTTC
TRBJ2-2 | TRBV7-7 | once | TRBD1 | CASSLDGTGIDGELFF | TGTGCCAGCAGCTTAGACGGGACAGGGATAGACGGGGAGCTGTTTTTT
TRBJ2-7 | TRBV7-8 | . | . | CASSLAGDRYEQYF | TGTGCCAGCAGCTTAGCGGGAGACCGCTACGAGCAGTACTTC
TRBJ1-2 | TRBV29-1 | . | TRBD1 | CSVDRDRDRGYTF | TGCAGCGTGGACCGGGACAGGGATCGTGGCTACACCTTC
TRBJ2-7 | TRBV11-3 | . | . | CASSPGTPPYEQYF | TGTGCCAGCAGCCCTGGGACACCACCCTACGAGCAGTACTTC
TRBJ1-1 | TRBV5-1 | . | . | CASGSGGVTEAFF | TGCGCCAGCGGCTCCGGGGGGGTCACTGAAGCTTTCTTT
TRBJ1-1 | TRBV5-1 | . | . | CASSTQGPDTEAFF | TGCGCCAGCAGCACACAGGGTCCGGACACTGAAGCTTTCTTT
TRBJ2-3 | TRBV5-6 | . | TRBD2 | CASSLRLAGGTDTQYF | TGTGCCAGCAGCTTGAGACTAGCGGGGGGCACAGATACGCAGTATTTT
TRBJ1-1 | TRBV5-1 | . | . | CASSHGQINTEAFF | TGCGCCAGCAGCCACGGACAGATCAACACTGAAGCTTTCTTT
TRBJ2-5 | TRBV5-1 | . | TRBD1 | CASSPGQGTGKETQYF | TGCGCCAGCAGCCCAGGACAGGGGACGGGTAAGGAGACCCAGTACTTC
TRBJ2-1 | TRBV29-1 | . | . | CSVVGGGHEQFF | TGCAGCGTTGTGGGTGGGGGCCATGAGCAGTTCTTC
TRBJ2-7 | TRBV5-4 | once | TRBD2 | CASSWGSGIPYEQYF | TGTGCCAGCAGCTGGGGTAGCGGGATCCCCTACGAGCAGTACTTC
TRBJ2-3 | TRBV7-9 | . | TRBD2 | CASSSAGGGTDTQYF | TGTGCCAGCAGCTCAGCGGGAGGCGGTACAGATACGCAGTATTTT